A selection of T cell receptor beta chains follows, all from one sample in a study of cytomegalovirus exposure and HLA in healthy donors. TCRdb keeps only in-frame clones here, not all; method: immunoSEQ multiplex PCR. In the table there are roughly 160,000 clones, just under 80% of which are singletons. Sequenced sample: PBMCs. These receptors came from a woman in her fifties or sixties in good health and CMV-seronegative. CDR3s include the opening cysteine and the closing phenylalanine or tryptophan. The D gene is left open where the match is weak. Clone size appears in some rows only: once, few, many, or a class for an expanded clone.

size	V	D	J	DNA	CDR3
NA	TRBV29-1	NA	TRBJ2-7	TGCAGCGTTGAAAGGCAGGATGACTACGAGCAGTACTTC	CSVERQDDYEQYF
NA	TRBV5-6	TRBD2	TRBJ2-3	TGTGCCAGCAGCTGGGCCAGCGGGAGCCGGTCAGATACGCAGTATTTT	CASSWASGSRSDTQYF
NA	TRBV6-1	NA	TRBJ1-2	TGTGCCAGCAGTGATGGTCAGGGGAACTATGGCTACACCTTC	CASSDGQGNYGYTF
NA	TRBV5-1	NA	TRBJ1-2	TGCGCCAGCAGCTTGGATACAGGGTACTATGGCTACACCTTC	CASSLDTGYYGYTF
once	TRBV30	NA	TRBJ1-2	TGTGCCTGGAGTGCCCCCCTGTATGGCTACACCTTC	CAWSAPLYGYTF
NA	TRBV9	TRBD1	TRBJ1-2	TGTGCCAGCAGCGGCAACCGCGGGACAGGGGACCTCTTAGGCTACACCTTC	CASSGNRGTGDLLGYTF
once	TRBV18	NA	TRBJ1-1	TGTGCCAGCTCACCTCTGGGGACACCTCAGAACACTGAAGCTTTCTTT	CASSPLGTPQNTEAFF
NA	TRBV7-2	NA	TRBJ2-7	TGTGCCAGCAGCTTGACAGTTCGATTTACCTACGAGCAGTACTTC	CASSLTVRFTYEQYF
NA	TRBV18	TRBD2	TRBJ2-5	TGTGCCAGCTCACTTCGACTAGCGGGGGGGCAAGAGACCCAGTACTTC	CASSLRLAGGQETQYF
NA	TRBV7-2	TRBD1	TRBJ2-5	TGTGCCAGCAGCTTAGACAGGGGCGAGGAGACCCAGTACTTC	CASSLDRGEETQYF
NA	TRBV7-2	TRBD1	TRBJ1-2	TGTGCCAGCAGCCCCCCCGGACAGGGGACCCAGGATGGCTACACCTTC	CASSPPGQGTQDGYTF
few	TRBV30	NA	TRBJ1-2	TGTGCCTGGGGCAGGGTTTATGGCTACACCTTC	CAWGRVYGYTF
NA	TRBV7-6	TRBD1	TRBJ2-6	TGTGCCAGCAGCTCTCCCGCAGGGGGCTCTGGGGCCAACGTCCTGACTTTC	CASSSPAGGSGANVLTF
few	TRBV6-5	NA	TRBJ1-4	TGTGCCAGCTCCCTTGTGGGAGGGGAAAAACTGTTTTTT	CASSLVGGEKLFF
NA	TRBV15	NA	TRBJ2-7	TGTGCCACCAGCAGAGAACTAAAATACGAGCAGTACTTC	CATSRELKYEQYF
NA	TRBV29-1	TRBD2	TRBJ2-3	TGCAGCGTTGCAACGGGGAGGGGCAGCACAGATACGCAGTATTTT	CSVATGRGSTDTQYF
NA	TRBV11-3	NA	TRBJ1-1	TGTGCCAGCAGCTTAGAGGCGACAGCGGAAGCTTTCTTT	CASSLEATAEAFF
NA	TRBV5-6	TRBD2	TRBJ2-1	TGTGCCAGCAGCTTGGGGCCGGGACTAGCGGGAGTAGGGGAGCAGTTCTTC	CASSLGPGLAGVGEQFF
NA	TRBV5-6	NA	TRBJ1-2	TGTGCCAGCAACCCAAACGGGGGACTCTATGGCTACACCTTC	CASNPNGGLYGYTF
once	TRBV4-3	NA	TRBJ1-6	TGCGCCAGCAGCCTAGGAGACGGTTATTCACCCCTCCACTTT	CASSLGDGYSPLHF
once	TRBV19	TRBD1	TRBJ2-1	TGTGCCAGTAGTATCTCCACCATTACAGGGGAAGGAGGCTACAATGAGCAGTTCTTC	CASSISTITGEGGYNEQFF
few	TRBV5-6	TRBD2	TRBJ2-7	TGTGCCAGCAGTTGGACTAGCGGGGGGCCCTCCTACGAGCAGTACTTC	CASSWTSGGPSYEQYF
NA	TRBV13	NA	TRBJ1-1	TGTGCCAGCAGCTTAGGACGGGTTGAAGCTTTCTTT	CASSLGRVEAFF
NA	TRBV7-2	NA	TRBJ1-1	TGTGCCAGCAGCCTATCCGTCGGGGAAGGGGACACTGGAGCTTTCTTT	CASSLSVGEGDTGAFF
NA	TRBV28	TRBD2	TRBJ2-5	TGTGCCAGCAGTTTAACTAGCGGGGGGGCCAGCAAGACCCAGTACTTC	CASSLTSGGASKTQYF
NA	TRBV27	NA	TRBJ1-1	TGTGCCAGCAGTTTAGGAGCGAGGACTGAAGCTTTCTTT	CASSLGARTEAFF
few	TRBV6-5	NA	TRBJ2-7	TGTGCCAGCAGTTCGGGACTCCGCTCCTACGAGCAGTACTTC	CASSSGLRSYEQYF
few	TRBV11-2	NA	TRBJ2-2	TGTGCCAGCAGATTTGGGGGACTTACGAACACCGGGGAGCTGTTTTTT	CASRFGGLTNTGELFF